This T cell receptor (beta chain) was profiled in a study of blood T cell repertoires in COVID-19. Overall study: Italy, Spain and the United States were the sources of the convalescent and acute COVID-19 samples. T cells, B-cell-depleted T cells, or PBMCs supplied cDNA or gDNA.

V shed 2 bases and J shed 0 bases, with 8 bases lying between them. The CDR3 is 14 residues long. Looked up from germline, CDR1 is SGHTA and CDR2 is FQGNSA. Authors' data handling: Reference gene primer amplification yielded estimated nucleated cell counts. Method: immunoSEQ multiplex PCR; TCRdb's copy keeps in-frame clones and lacks some. V and J calls and clone size follow that table, whereas D and trimming were derived from the DNA. The table has about 250,000 clones, more than 65% seen once; the top ten hold about 4.2%. This clone occurred many times. Sequencing was carried out using peripheral blood. The J gene is TRBJ2-7, the V gene TRBV7-2; D might be TRBD2 (5 bases). This TCR came from a man in his fifties with active or convalescent COVID-19. CDR3: CASSLRGGSYEQYF. CDR3 sequence (DNA): TGTGCCAGCAGCTTAAGAGGAGGCTCCTACGAGCAGTACTTC.